Listed here are 10 T cell receptor beta chains from one sample, sequenced in a study of CD8 T cells in Susac syndrome. Random hexamers primed reverse transcription of about 0.45 to 1 ug RNA. Via MiXCR, TCRdb re-called the immunoSEQ multiplex PCR reads, giving one row per CDR3 protein. The profile covers 300,000 or so distinct CDR3 sequences, with approximately 90% appearing a single time and approximately 0.065% taken by the ten largest. Sequenced: CD4+ T cells from PBMCs. The receptors come from a human donor with multiple sclerosis.

The V and J genes are TRBV7-2 and TRBJ1-2; D not certain. Trimming took 1 base from V and 6 from J, leaving 21 bases between them. This CDR3 region has 17 residues. Germline loops: CDR1 SGHTA, CDR2 FQGNSA. In nucleotides, the CDR3 is TGTGCCAGCAGCTTAGTTGCCAGGAGAGGCCTGGCGAATGGCTACACCTTC. Protein sequence: CASSLVARRGLANGYTF.

The chain recombines TRBV10-3 with TRBJ2-7; 7 nucleotides match TRBD2. This CDR3 region has 15 residues. V was clipped by 3 bases and J by 2 bases; unmatched bases: 7. CDR1 and CDR2 from the germline V gene are ENHRY and SYGVKD. CDR3: CAISEGAGTPYEQYF. DNA for the CDR3: TGTGCCATCAGTGAAGGAGCGGGGACCCCCTACGAGCAGTACTTC.

V usage is TRBV9 and J usage is TRBJ2-3; the match to TRBD2 covers 11 bases. Germline trimming cut 0 bases from V and 0 bases from J; bases unmatched to any gene: 3. CDR3 size: 17 residues. Germline assignment: CDR1 SGDLS and CDR2 YYNGEE. The CDR3 bases are TGTGCCAGCAGCGTAGCCCGGACTAGCGGGAGCACAGATACGCAGTATTTT. Translated: CASSVARTSGSTDTQYF.

The J gene is TRBJ2-1, the V gene TRBV20-1; TRBD2 agrees at 7 bases. The CDR3 spans 13 residues. Germline CDR1 DFQATT, CDR2 SNEGSKA (reference sequence). The ends lost 8 bases at V and 6 bases at J; junction bases unmatched: 10. The CDR3 is CSCGGDLPNEQFF. CDR3 nucleotides: TGCAGTTGTGGGGGGGACTTGCCCAATGAGCAGTTCTTC.

The chain recombines TRBV5-4 with TRBJ2-5; the D gene is possibly TRBD2 (6 bases). The CDR3 has 14 residues. The V and J ends lost 2 bases and 5 bases respectively, with 13 bases between them. Per germline, CDR1 SGHNT and CDR2 YYREEE (reference sequence). CDR3: CASSLPGRLETQYF. For the CDR3, the DNA is TGTGCCAGCAGCTTACCGGGGAGGTTGGAGACCCAGTACTTC.

In its sample, this clonotype was seen once. CDR3 in DNA: TGCAGCGTTGAAACGTCTGGGAGATACTACTCCCGGGAGCAGTACTTC. Translated, it gives CSVETSGRYYSREQYF. The V and J genes are TRBV29-1 and TRBJ2-7; TRBD2 might be the D (5 bases). The germline V gene has CDR1 SQVTM and CDR2 ANQGSEA. Trimming cost V 2 bases and J 7 bases, with 24 bases left between them. The CDR3 spans 16 residues.

V usage is TRBV19 and J usage is TRBJ1-4; D is ambiguous. The CDR3 extends over 14 amino acids. Trimming left V 3 bases short and J 0 bases short, with 5 bases between. The germline gives CDR1 LNHDA, CDR2 SQIVND (reference sequence). The CDR3 reads CASSIAATNEKLFF. DNA of the CDR3: TGTGCCAGTAGTATTGCCGCAACTAATGAAAAACTGTTTTTT.

This chain uses TRBV7-3 with TRBJ2-5, with unresolved D. Trimming left V 1 base short and J 3 bases short, with 9 bases between. The CDR3 totals 14 residues. Germline V gene sequence: CDR1 SGHTA, CDR2 FQGTGA. CDR3 amino acids: CASSLSRWEETQYF. The CDR3 coding sequence is TGTGCCAGCAGCTTAAGTAGGTGGGAAGAGACCCAGTACTTC.

The chain couples TRBV24-1 to TRBJ2-1, with TRBD2 matching over 7 bases. The J segment lost 9 bases and the V segment lost 4 bases, leaving 14 bases of the junction unmatched. CDR1 is KGHDR and CDR2 is SFDVKD in the germline V gene. The CDR3 loop spans 16 amino acids. CDR3 coding DNA: TGTGCCACCAGTGAACGAAAGCTAGCGGACGGGGGTGAGCAGTTCTTC. Translated, it gives CATSERKLADGGEQFF.

The chain combines TRBV20-1 with TRBJ2-4, with TRBD2 identical over 9 bases. CDR1 is DFQATT, CDR2 SNEGSKA, per germline (reference sequence). This CDR3 region has 14 residues. The CDR3 protein is CRASGLAPTNIQYF. Written as DNA, the CDR3 is TGCAGAGCCTCAGGACTAGCGCCGACGAACATTCAGTACTTC.